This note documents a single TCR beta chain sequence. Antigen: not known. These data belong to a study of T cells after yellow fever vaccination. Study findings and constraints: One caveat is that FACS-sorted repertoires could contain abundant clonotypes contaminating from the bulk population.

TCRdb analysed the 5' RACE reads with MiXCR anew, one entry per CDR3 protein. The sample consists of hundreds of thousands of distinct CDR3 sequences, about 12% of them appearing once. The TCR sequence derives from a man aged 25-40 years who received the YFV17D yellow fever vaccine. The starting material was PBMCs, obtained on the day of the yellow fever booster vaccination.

CDR3 DNA: TGCGCCAGCAGCCAAGCCGGGACACCTGTTTACACAGATACGCAGTATTTT. Amino acid sequence: CASSQAGTPVYTDTQYF. This sequence joins TRBV4-3 and TRBJ2-3; D possibly corresponds to TRBD1 (6 bases). The germline V gene encodes CDR1 LGHNA and CDR2 YSLEER. There are 17 residues in the CDR3. The V end was cut by 1 base, the J end by 2 bases, with 16 bases between.